These T cell receptor beta chains were read from a single sample in a study of T cells in localized non-small cell lung cancer. Only in-frame clones appear in the TCRdb table, and some are missing; sequencing was by immunoSEQ multiplex PCR. The repertoire holds roughly 4,700 clones, with 20% to 25% as singletons. The specimen was lung tumor tissue, collected before any cancer treatment. The receptor set was obtained from a female donor older than 55 with stage I lung adenocarcinoma. CDR3s include the opening cysteine and the closing phenylalanine or tryptophan. Each record gives: J gene, D gene, V gene, clone size, CDR3 DNA, CDR3 protein. The D gene is left open where the match is weak. Clone size is stated in some rows and not others, as once, few, many or a class when expanded.

TRBJ2-2 | NA | TRBV1 | medium-sized | TGCGCCAGCAGCCAAGAGGGAAACACCGGGGAGCTGTTTTTT | CASSQEGNTGELFF
TRBJ1-5 | NA | TRBV30 | NA | TGTGCCTGGAGTCCCAGTGACAGCCAGCCCCAGCATTTT | CAWSPSDSQPQHF
TRBJ1-3 | NA | TRBV14 | NA | TGTGCCAGCAGCCAAGAGAACACCTTGAGAAACACCATATATTTT | CASSQENTLRNTIYF
TRBJ2-7 | TRBD1 | TRBV11-3 | few | TGTGCCAGCAGCCCCGGGGGGGCCATGCGGACAGGGGGCATTAACTTC | CASSPGGAMRTGGINF
TRBJ2-5 | NA | TRBV18 | few | TGTGCCAGCTCACCCCTGGCGGGGCTGGAGACCCAGTACTTC | CASSPLAGLETQYF
TRBJ1-2 | NA | TRBV18 | once | TGTGCCAGCTCACCAAAATCGGGCAGGGGTGTCTACACCTTC | CASSPKSGRGVYTF
TRBJ2-3 | TRBD2 | TRBV6-8 | NA | TGTGCCAGCAGCACTCCCCCACGGCGGGGGGGAGCAGATACGCAGTATTTT | CASSTPPRRGGADTQYF
TRBJ1-4 | NA | TRBV11-3 | NA | TGTGCCAGCAGCTTCTGGGGCAGAGGGCGTGAAAAACTGTTTTTT | CASSFWGRGREKLFF
TRBJ2-1 | NA | TRBV4-1 | medium-sized | TGCGCCAGCAGCCAAGAAGCGGGACAGATAAACAATGAGCAGTTCTTC | CASSQEAGQINNEQFF
TRBJ2-6 | TRBD1 | TRBV11-3 | few | TGTGCCAGCAGCCCCGCGCGGGACAGGGGGATCCCTGGGGCCAACGTCCTGACTTTC | CASSPARDRGIPGANVLTF
TRBJ2-2 | TRBD2 | TRBV6-8 | NA | TGTGCCAGCAGTGGAAGGACTAGCGGGGTATTCGGGGAGCTGTTTTTT | CASSGRTSGVFGELFF
TRBJ1-2 | NA | TRBV29-1 | NA | TGCAGCGTTGAGGGCGGTCTTTCGGGTGGCTACACCTTC | CSVEGGLSGGYTF
TRBJ2-7 | TRBD1 | TRBV9 | few | TGTGCCAGCAGCCCGCGGACAGGCCCAGGGAGATACGAGCAGTACTTC | CASSPRTGPGRYEQYF